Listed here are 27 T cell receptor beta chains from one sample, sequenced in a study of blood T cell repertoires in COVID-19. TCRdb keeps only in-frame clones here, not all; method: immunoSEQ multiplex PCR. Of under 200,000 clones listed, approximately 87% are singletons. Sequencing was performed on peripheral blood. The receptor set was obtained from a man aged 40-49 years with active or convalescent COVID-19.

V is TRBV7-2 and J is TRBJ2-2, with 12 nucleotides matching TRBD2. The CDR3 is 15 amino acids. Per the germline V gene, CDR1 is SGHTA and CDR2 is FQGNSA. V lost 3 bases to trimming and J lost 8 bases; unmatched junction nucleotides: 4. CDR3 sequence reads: CASSFGLAGLGELFF. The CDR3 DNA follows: TGTGCCAGCAGCTTTGGACTAGCGGGGTTAGGGGAGCTGTTTTTT.

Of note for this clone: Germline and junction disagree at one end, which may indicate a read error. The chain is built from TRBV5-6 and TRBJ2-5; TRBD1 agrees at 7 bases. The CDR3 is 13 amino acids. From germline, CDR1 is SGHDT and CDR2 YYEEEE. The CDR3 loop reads CASSLEPGGNRNF. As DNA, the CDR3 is TGTGCCAGCAGCTTGGAGCCAGGGGGTAATCGGAACTTC. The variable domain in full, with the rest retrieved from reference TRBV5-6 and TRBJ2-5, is DAGVTQSPTHLIKTRGQQVTLRCSPKSGHDTVSWYQQALGQGPQFIFQYYEEEERQRGNFPDRFSGHQFPNYSSELNVNALLLGDSALYLCASSLEPGGNRNFGPGTRLLVL.

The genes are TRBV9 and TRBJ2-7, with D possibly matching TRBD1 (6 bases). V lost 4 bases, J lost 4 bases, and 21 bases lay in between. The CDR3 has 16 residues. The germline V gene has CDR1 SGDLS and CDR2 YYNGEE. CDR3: CASSPDTARGWYEQYF. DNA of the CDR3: TGTGCCAGCAGCCCTGATACGGCGAGGGGGTGGTACGAGCAGTACTTC.

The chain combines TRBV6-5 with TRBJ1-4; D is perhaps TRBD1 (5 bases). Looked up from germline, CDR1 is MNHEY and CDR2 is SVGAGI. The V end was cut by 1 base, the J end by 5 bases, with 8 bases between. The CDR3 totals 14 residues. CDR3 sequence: CASSYFGGNEKLFF. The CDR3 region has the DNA TGTGCCAGCAGTTACTTCGGGGGAAATGAAAAACTGTTTTTT.

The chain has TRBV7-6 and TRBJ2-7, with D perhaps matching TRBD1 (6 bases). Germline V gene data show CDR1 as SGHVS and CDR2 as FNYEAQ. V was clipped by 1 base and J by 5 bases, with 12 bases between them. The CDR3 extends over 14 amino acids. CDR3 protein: CASSLVARGHEQYF. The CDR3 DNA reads TGTGCCAGCAGCTTAGTTGCCAGGGGCCACGAGCAGTACTTC.

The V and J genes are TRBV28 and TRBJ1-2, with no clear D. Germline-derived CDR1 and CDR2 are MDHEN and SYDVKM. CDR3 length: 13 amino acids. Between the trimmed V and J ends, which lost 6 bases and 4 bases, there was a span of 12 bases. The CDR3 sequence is CASRGDEGYGYTF. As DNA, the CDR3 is TGTGCCAGCAGAGGAGACGAAGGCTATGGCTACACCTTC.

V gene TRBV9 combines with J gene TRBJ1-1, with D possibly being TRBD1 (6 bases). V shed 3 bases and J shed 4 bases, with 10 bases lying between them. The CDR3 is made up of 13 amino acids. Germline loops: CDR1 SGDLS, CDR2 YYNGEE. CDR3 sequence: CASSEQGITEAFF. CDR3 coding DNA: TGTGCCAGCAGCGAACAGGGTATCACTGAAGCTTTCTTT.

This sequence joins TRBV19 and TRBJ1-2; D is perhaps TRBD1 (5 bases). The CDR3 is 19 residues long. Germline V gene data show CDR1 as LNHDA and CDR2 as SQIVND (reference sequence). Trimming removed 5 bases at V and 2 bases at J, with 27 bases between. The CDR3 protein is CASSSNSNRPPNWNYGYTF. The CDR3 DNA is TGTGCCAGTAGTTCTAACTCTAACAGGCCCCCGAACTGGAACTATGGCTACACCTTC.

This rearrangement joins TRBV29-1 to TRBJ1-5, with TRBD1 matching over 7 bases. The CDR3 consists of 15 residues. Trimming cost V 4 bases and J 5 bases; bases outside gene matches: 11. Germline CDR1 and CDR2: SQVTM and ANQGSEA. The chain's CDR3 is CSVAPGGGGDQPQHF. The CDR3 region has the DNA TGCAGCGTTGCCCCCGGAGGGGGCGGCGATCAGCCCCAGCATTTT.

In DNA form, the CDR3 reads TGCGCCAGCAGCACTGACAGGGGGGGAAACATTCAGTACTTC. Translating gives CASSTDRGGNIQYF. The chain has TRBV5-1 and TRBJ2-4; the match to TRBD1 covers 9 bases. Per the germline V gene, CDR1 is SGHRS and CDR2 is YFSETQ. After removal of 4 bases from V and 6 bases from J, the junction contained 5 bases not matched to a gene. This CDR3 spans 14 amino acids. Complete variable domain (other parts from reference TRBV5-1 and TRBJ2-4): KAGVTQTPRYLIKTRGQQVTLSCSPISGHRSVSWYQQTPGQGLQFLFEYFSETQRNKGNFPGRFSGRQFSNSRSEMNVSTLELGDSALYLCASSTDRGGNIQYFGAGTRLSVL.

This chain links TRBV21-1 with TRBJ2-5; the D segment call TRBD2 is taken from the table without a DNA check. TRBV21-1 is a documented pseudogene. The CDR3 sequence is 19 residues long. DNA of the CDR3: TGTGCCAGCAGCAGCGGACTAGCGGGGGATGGGCGTAGTCGAGAGACCCAGTACTTC. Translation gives CASSSGLAGDGRSRETQYF.

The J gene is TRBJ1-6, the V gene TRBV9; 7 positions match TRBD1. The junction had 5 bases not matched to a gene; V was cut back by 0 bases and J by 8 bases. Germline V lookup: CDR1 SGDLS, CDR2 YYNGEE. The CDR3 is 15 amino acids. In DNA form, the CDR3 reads TGTGCCAGCAGCGTAGGACCAGGGGGTCATTCACCCCTCCACTTT. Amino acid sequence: CASSVGPGGHSPLHF.

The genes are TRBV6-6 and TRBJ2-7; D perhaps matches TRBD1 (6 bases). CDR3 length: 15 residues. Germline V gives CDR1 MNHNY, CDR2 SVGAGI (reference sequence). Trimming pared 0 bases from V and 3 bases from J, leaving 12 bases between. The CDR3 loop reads CASSYSGGTYYEQYF. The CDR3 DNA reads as TGTGCCAGCAGTTACTCGGGTGGGACATACTACGAGCAGTACTTC.

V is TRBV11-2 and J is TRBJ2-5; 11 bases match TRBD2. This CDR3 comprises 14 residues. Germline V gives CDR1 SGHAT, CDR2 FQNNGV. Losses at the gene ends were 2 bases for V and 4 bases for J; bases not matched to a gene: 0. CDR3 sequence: CASSLLAGGETQYF. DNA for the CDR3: TGTGCCAGCAGCTTACTAGCGGGGGGAGAGACCCAGTACTTC.

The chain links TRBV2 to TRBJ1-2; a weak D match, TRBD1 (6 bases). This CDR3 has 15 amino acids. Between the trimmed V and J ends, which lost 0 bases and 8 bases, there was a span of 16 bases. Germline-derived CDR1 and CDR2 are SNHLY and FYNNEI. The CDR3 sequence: CASSEALWDNLGYTF. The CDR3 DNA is TGTGCCAGCAGTGAAGCGCTCTGGGACAACTTAGGCTACACCTTC.

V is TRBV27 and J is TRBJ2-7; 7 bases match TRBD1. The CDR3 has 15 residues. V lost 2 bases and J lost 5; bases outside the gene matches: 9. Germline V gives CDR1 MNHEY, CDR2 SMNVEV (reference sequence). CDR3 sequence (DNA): TGTGCCAGCAGTTTAGTGACAGGGATTCCTCACGAGCAGTACTTC. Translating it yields CASSLVTGIPHEQYF.

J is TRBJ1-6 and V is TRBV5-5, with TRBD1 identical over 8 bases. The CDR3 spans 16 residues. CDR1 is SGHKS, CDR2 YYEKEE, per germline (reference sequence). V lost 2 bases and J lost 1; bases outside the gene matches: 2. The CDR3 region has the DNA TGTGCCAGCAGCTTAAGGGACAGGTCCTATAATTCACCCCTCCACTTT. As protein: CASSLRDRSYNSPLHF.

The CDR3 loop reads CASSLVLAESTDTQYF. CDR3 sequence (DNA): TGTGCCAGCAGCTTAGTGTTAGCGGAGAGCACAGATACGCAGTATTTT. The rearrangement links TRBV7-9 to TRBJ2-3, with D perhaps matching TRBD2 (6 bases). CDR3 size: 16 residues. Trimming removed 1 base at V and 0 bases at J, with 11 bases between. Germline CDR1 is SEHNR and CDR2 is FQNEAQ (reference sequence).

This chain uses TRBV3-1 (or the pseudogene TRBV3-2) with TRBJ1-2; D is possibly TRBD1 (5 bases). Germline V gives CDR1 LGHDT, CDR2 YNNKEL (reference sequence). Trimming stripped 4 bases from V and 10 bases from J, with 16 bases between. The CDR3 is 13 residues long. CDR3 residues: CASSPSGGDYYTF. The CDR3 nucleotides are TGTGCCAGCAGCCCCTCTGGAGGGGACTACTACACCTTC.

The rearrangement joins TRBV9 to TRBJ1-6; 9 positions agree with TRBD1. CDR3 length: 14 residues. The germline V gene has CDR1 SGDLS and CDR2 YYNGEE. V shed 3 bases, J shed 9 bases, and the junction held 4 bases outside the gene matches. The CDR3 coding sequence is TGTGCCAGCAGCGGGGACAGGGAGCGTTCACCCCTCCACTTT. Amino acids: CASSGDRERSPLHF. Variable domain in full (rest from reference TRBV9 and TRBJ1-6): DSGVTQTPKHLITATGQRVTLRCSPRSGDLSVYWYQQSLDQGLQFLIQYYNGEERAKGNILERFSAQQFPDLHSELNLSSLELGDSALYFCASSGDRERSPLHFGNGTRLTVT.

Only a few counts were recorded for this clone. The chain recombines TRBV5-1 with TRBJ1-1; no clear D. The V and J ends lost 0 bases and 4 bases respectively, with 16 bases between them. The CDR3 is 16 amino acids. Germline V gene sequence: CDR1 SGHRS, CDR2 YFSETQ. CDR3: CASSLGLGRASTEAFF. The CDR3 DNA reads TGCGCCAGCAGCTTGGGACTCGGGAGGGCTTCCACTGAAGCTTTCTTT.

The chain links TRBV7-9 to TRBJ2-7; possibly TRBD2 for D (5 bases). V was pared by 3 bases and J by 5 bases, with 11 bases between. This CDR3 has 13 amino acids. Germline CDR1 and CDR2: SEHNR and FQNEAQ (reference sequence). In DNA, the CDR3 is TGTGCCAGCAGCTTCTGGGAGACGGACGAGCAGTACTTC. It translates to CASSFWETDEQYF.

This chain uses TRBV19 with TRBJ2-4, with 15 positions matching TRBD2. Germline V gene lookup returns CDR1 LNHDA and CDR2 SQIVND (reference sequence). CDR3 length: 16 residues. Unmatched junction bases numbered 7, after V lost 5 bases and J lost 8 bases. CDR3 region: CASSPRTSGGAYIQYF. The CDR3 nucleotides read TGTGCCAGTAGTCCCAGGACTAGCGGGGGGGCGTACATTCAGTACTTC.

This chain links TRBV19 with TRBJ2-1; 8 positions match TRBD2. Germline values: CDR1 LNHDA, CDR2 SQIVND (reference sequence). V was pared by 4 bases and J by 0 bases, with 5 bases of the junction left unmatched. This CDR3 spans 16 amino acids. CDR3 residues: CASSRPGGDSYNEQFF. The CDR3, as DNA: TGTGCCAGTAGTAGGCCGGGAGGGGACTCCTACAATGAGCAGTTCTTC.

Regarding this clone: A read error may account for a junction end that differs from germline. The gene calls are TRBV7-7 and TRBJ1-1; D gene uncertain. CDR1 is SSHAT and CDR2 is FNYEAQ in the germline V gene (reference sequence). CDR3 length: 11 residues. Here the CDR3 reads CASSTVNVAFF. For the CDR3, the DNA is TGTGCTAGCAGCACTGTTAACGTAGCTTTCTTT.

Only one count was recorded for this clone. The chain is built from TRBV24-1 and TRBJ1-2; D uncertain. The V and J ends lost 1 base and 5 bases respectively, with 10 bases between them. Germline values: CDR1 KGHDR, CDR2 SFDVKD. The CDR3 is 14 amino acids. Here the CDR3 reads CATSDLTNSYGYTF. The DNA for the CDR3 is TGTGCCACCAGTGATTTAACAAATTCTTATGGCTACACCTTC.

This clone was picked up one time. The CDR3 bases are TGTGCCAGCACCATAAGACAGGGCAGCTCCTACGAGCAGTACTTC. Its protein is CASTIRQGSSYEQYF. The chain employs TRBV7-2 and TRBJ2-7, with 7 bases fitting TRBD1. Germline V gene sequence: CDR1 SGHTA, CDR2 FQGNSA. Germline trimming cut 7 bases from V and 0 bases from J; bases unmatched to any gene: 9. CDR3 length: 15 residues.